These T cell receptor beta chains were read from a single sample in a study of cytomegalovirus exposure and HLA in healthy donors. TCRdb's copy holds only in-frame clones and misses some; the assay was immunoSEQ multiplex PCR. The table has about 140,000 clones, roughly 80% seen once. The material sequenced was PBMCs. These receptors all stem from a female donor in good health and CMV-seronegative. CDR3s include the opening cysteine and the closing phenylalanine or tryptophan. Fields, in order: clone size, V gene, D gene, J gene, CDR3 DNA, CDR3 protein. D genes are given only for firm matches. Some rows have no size entry. The others give once, few or many, or a class for an expanded clone.

>few|TRBV7-7|.|TRBJ1-1
TGTGCCAGCAGCTTTAACGGGAACACTGAAGCTTTCTTT
CASSFNGNTEAFF
>.|TRBV10-3|.|TRBJ1-1
TGTGCCATCAGCAGGGATTCGGGCACTGAAGCTTTCTTT
CAISRDSGTEAFF
>.|TRBV9|.|TRBJ2-7
TGTGCCAGCAGCTCAGCGACCGAGCAGTACTTC
CASSSATEQYF
>.|TRBV5-1|TRBD1|TRBJ1-2
TGCGCCAGCAGCTTGGGACAGGGAGACGGCGGCTACACCTTC
CASSLGQGDGGYTF
>.|TRBV7-3|TRBD2|TRBJ2-2
TGTGCCAGCACTTCTAGCGGGCCGGCCGGGGAGCTGTTTTTT
CASTSSGPAGELFF
>.|TRBV5-6|TRBD1|TRBJ1-2
TGTGCCAGCAGCGTCGACAGGGGCTATGGCTACACCTTC
CASSVDRGYGYTF
>few|TRBV5-1|.|TRBJ1-2
TGCGCCAGCAGCTTAACAGTGTCTGGGGGCTACACCTTC
CASSLTVSGGYTF
>.|TRBV2|.|TRBJ2-1
TGTGCCAGCAGTGTGTCGGGGGTGCAGAGCTACAATGAGCAGTTCTTC
CASSVSGVQSYNEQFF
>few|TRBV27|.|TRBJ2-3
TGTGCCAGCAGTTTGTTGGCCGCCGTGGATACGCAGTATTTT
CASSLLAAVDTQYF
>once|TRBV9|.|TRBJ2-4
TGTGCCAGCAGCGAGTTGGACAGCATGGGACCTAGGAACATTCAGTACTTC
CASSELDSMGPRNIQYF
>.|TRBV18|TRBD1|TRBJ1-3
TGTGCCAGCTCATTAACGGGCGGACAGGGAAGCTCTGGAAACACCATATATTTT
CASSLTGGQGSSGNTIYF
>.|TRBV5-4|TRBD2|TRBJ2-1
TGTGCCAGCAGCTCAGGACTAGCGGGAGCCGGTGAGCAGTTCTTC
CASSSGLAGAGEQFF
>.|TRBV25-1|TRBD2|TRBJ2-7
TGTGCCAGCACTCCGCGGGAGGGCCGCGAGCAGTACTTC
CASTPREGREQYF
>.|TRBV2|.|TRBJ1-1
TGTGCCAGCAGCTACAGAAACACTGAAGCTTTCTTT
CASSYRNTEAFF
>.|TRBV10-3|TRBD1|TRBJ1-4
TGTGCCATCAAACCGGGACAGGGCGCCGGCCATAATGAAAAACTGTTTTTT
CAIKPGQGAGHNEKLFF
>.|TRBV5-1|TRBD2|TRBJ2-7
TGCGCCAGCAGAAGAGAGCGGGGGAGTTCCGCCTACGAGCAGTACTTC
CASRRERGSSAYEQYF
>.|TRBV7-9|TRBD2|TRBJ2-7
TGTGCCAGCAGCTTAGGGGGACTAGCCGGCTACGAGCAGTACTTC
CASSLGGLAGYEQYF
>.|TRBV30|.|TRBJ2-2
TGTGCCTGGAGTGAGGTGGTAGCGATCGGGGAGCTGTTTTTT
CAWSEVVAIGELFF
>.|TRBV11-3|TRBD2|TRBJ2-3
TGTGCCAGCAGCCAGGGCCTAGCGGGGGGACTTCGACTAGATACGCAGTATTTT
CASSQGLAGGLRLDTQYF
>.|TRBV4-1|TRBD2|TRBJ2-7
TGCGCCAGCAGCCAAGAAGGGTCGCACGGGAGGGGAGACGAGCAGTACTTC
CASSQEGSHGRGDEQYF
>.|TRBV6-5|TRBD2|TRBJ2-2
TGTGCCAGCAGCCGCCTAGCGGGAGAGCGCGGGGAGCTGTTTTTT
CASSRLAGERGELFF
>few|TRBV11-2|.|TRBJ1-2
TGTGCCAGCGCGGGGGGCAATGGCTACACCTTC
CASAGGNGYTF